These T cell receptor beta chains were read from a single sample in a study of blood T cell repertoires in COVID-19. The data were produced by immunoSEQ multiplex PCR, yet TCRdb's version contains in-frame clones alone and is incomplete. The sample yields a few hundred thousand clones, about 85% seen once. What was sequenced was peripheral blood. These receptors were taken from a woman between 18 and 30 years old with acute or convalescent COVID-19. Each CDR3 is given with its conserved first and last residue. A D gene is named only where the DNA matches it firmly. Only some rows state a clone size, as once, few, many or a class for expanded clones.

J gene,D gene,V gene,clone size,CDR3 protein,CDR3 DNA
TRBJ1-6,TRBD1,TRBV12-5,few,CASALRRGRNSPLHF,TGTGCTAGTGCCCTGCGCAGGGGGCGTAATTCACCCCTCCACTTT
TRBJ2-5,TRBD2,TRBV5-4,-,CASSSELAEETQYF,TGTGCCAGCAGCTCAGAACTAGCGGAAGAGACCCAGTACTTC
TRBJ2-1,TRBD2,TRBV4-2,many,CASSQTSTSGRDNEQFF,TGTGCCAGCAGCCAAACCTCGACTAGCGGGAGGGACAATGAGCAGTTCTTC
TRBJ2-2,TRBD1,TRBV28,-,CASSVIRGRGTGELFF,TGTGCCAGCAGCGTAATCAGGGGGCGCGGCACCGGGGAGCTGTTTTTT
TRBJ2-1,TRBD2,TRBV29-1,-,CSGIGGRSNEQFF,TGCAGCGGTATTGGCGGGAGAAGTAATGAGCAGTTCTTC
TRBJ2-3,TRBD2,TRBV4-2,-,CASSQDPRGGRADTQYF,TGTGCCAGCAGCCAAGATCCCCGGGGGGGCCGGGCAGATACGCAGTATTTT
TRBJ1-6,-,TRBV7-9,-,CASSTDSDYSPLHF,TGTGCCAGCAGCACGGACAGTGACTATTCACCCCTCCACTTT
TRBJ1-3,-,TRBV12-3/TRBV12-4,-,CASSSFSGNTIYF,TGTGCCAGCAGCAGTTTCTCTGGAAACACCATATATTTT
TRBJ2-7,TRBD1,TRBV5-6,-,CASSLGTGGFYEQYF,TGTGCCAGCAGCTTGGGGACAGGGGGTTTTTACGAGCAGTACTTC
TRBJ1-6,TRBD1,TRBV7-6,-,CASSPTGGHSPLHF,TGTGCCAGCAGCCCAACAGGGGGCCATTCACCCCTCCACTTT
TRBJ2-3,TRBD1,TRBV5-1,once,CASSLVGQESTDTQYF,TGCGCCAGCAGCTTGGTGGGACAGGAAAGCACAGATACGCAGTATTTT
TRBJ1-2,TRBD1,TRBV14,-,CASSQGLTGGADYGYTF,TGTGCCAGCAGCCAAGGGTTGACAGGGGGCGCCGACTATGGCTACACCTTC
TRBJ2-3,TRBD2,TRBV28,-,CASSASGGRTDTQYF,TGTGCCAGCAGCGCCTCGGGCGGGAGGACAGATACGCAGTATTTT
TRBJ2-5,-,TRBV19,-,CASSISLEETQYF,TGTGCCAGTAGTATAAGTCTAGAAGAGACCCAGTACTTC
TRBJ2-7,-,TRBV27,once,CASSFRGEQYF,TGTGCCAGCAGTTTTCGGGGCGAGCAGTACTTC
TRBJ1-4,-,TRBV9,-,CASSADIRTATNEKLFF,TGTGCCAGCAGCGCCGACATACGGACTGCAACTAATGAAAAACTGTTTTTT
TRBJ1-2,-,TRBV7-3,-,CASSPIPINYGYTF,TGTGCCAGCAGTCCTATTCCTATCAACTATGGCTACACCTTC
TRBJ1-2,TRBD1,TRBV24-1,-,CATSDSGGVNGYTF,TGTGCCACCAGTGATTCAGGGGGTGTAAATGGCTACACCTTC
TRBJ1-2,-,TRBV27,-,CASKGGKNNYGYTF,TGTGCCAGCAAGGGGGGGAAAAATAACTATGGCTACACCTTC
TRBJ1-6,TRBD1,TRBV15,-,CATSSTGASNSPLHF,TGTGCCACCAGCAGTACAGGGGCCAGTAATTCACCCCTCCACTTT
TRBJ1-6,-,TRBV19,-,CASGALNSPLHF,TGTGCCAGTGGGGCTCTTAATTCACCCCTCCACTTT
TRBJ1-4,-,TRBV9,-,CASSVGVGEDEKLFF,TGTGCCAGCAGCGTAGGGGTAGGGGAGGATGAAAAACTGTTTTTT
TRBJ1-2,TRBD1,TRBV2,once,CASSLGQGVIYGYTF,TGTGCCAGCAGCCTGGGACAGGGGGTTATCTATGGCTACACCTTC
TRBJ2-2,TRBD1,TRBV28,-,CASTLTGSTGELFF,TGTGCCAGCACCCTGACAGGGAGCACCGGGGAGCTGTTTTTT
TRBJ1-5,-,TRBV14,-,CASSLGGGTNQPQHF,TGTGCCAGCAGCCTCGGGGGAGGGACCAATCAGCCCCAGCATTTT
TRBJ1-1,-,TRBV2,-,CASSPQGGGTEAFF,TGTGCCAGCAGTCCACAGGGCGGGGGGACTGAAGCTTTCTTT
TRBJ2-2,TRBD2,TRBV10-1,-,CARRSGRLGGELFF,TGCGCCAGAAGAAGCGGGAGACTCGGCGGGGAGCTGTTTTTT
TRBJ2-3,TRBD1,TRBV5-1,-,CASSFGTGPTDTQYF,TGCGCCAGCAGCTTCGGGACAGGGCCCACAGATACGCAGTATTTT
TRBJ1-4,TRBD1,TRBV19,-,CASSKQGIGGLDEKLFF,TGTGCCAGTAGTAAACAGGGGATTGGGGGTCTTGATGAAAAACTGTTTTTT
TRBJ1-1,-,TRBV6-5,once,CASSYEDMNTEAFF,TGTGCCAGCAGTTACGAGGACATGAACACTGAAGCTTTCTTT
TRBJ1-1,-,TRBV21-1,-,CASSAIVPGQGSRTEAFF,TGTGCCAGCAGCGCCATCGTCCCGGGACAGGGGTCTAGAACTGAAGCTTTCTTT
TRBJ2-2,-,TRBV10-1,-,CASRGTGELFF,TGCGCCAGCCGAGGAACCGGGGAGCTGTTTTTT
TRBJ1-1,-,TRBV7-7,-,CASSLMRNTEAFF,TGTGCCAGCAGCTTAATGAGGAACACTGAAGCTTTCTTT
TRBJ2-1,TRBD1,TRBV15,once,CATDYRGNEQFF,TGTGCCACCGATTACAGGGGCAATGAGCAGTTCTTC
TRBJ2-3,-,TRBV5-1,-,CASSYGTSSTDTQYF,TGCGCCAGCAGCTACGGGACATCTAGCACAGATACGCAGTATTTT
TRBJ1-6,-,TRBV19,-,CASSLSGDSPLHF,TGTGCCAGTAGTCTGTCAGGGGATTCACCCCTCCACTTT